This passage covers 27 T cell receptor beta chains from one sample sequenced in a study of CD8 T cells in Susac syndrome. RNA in amounts of about 0.5 to 1 ug was reverse transcribed with random hexamers. TCRdb passed the immunoSEQ multiplex PCR reads through MiXCR, listing each CDR3 protein once. The sample has under 200,000 distinct CDR3 sequences, under 97% seen once. Sample: CD4+ T cells from PBMCs. All receptors derive from a human donor with Susac syndrome.

CDR3 residues: CASRWDSNKETQYF. In DNA form, the CDR3 reads TGTGCCAGCAGATGGGACAGTAACAAAGAGACCCAGTACTTC. The V call is TRBV5-4, the J call TRBJ2-5; 7 nucleotides agree with TRBD1. The V segment lost 5 bases and the J segment 3 bases; nucleotides outside the gene matches: 7. Germline assignment: CDR1 SGHNT and CDR2 YYREEE (reference sequence). There are 14 residues in the CDR3.

This sequence joins TRBV7-9 and TRBJ2-3, with 13 bases matching TRBD2. The CDR3 covers 18 residues. Germline V gene lookup returns CDR1 SEHNR and CDR2 FQNEAQ (reference sequence). The ends lost 2 bases at V and 1 base at J; junction bases unmatched: 6. Written as DNA, the CDR3 is TGTGCCAGCAGCTTACACAGGACTAGCGGGGGAGGCACAGATACGCAGTATTTT. Translated, it gives CASSLHRTSGGGTDTQYF. Filled out from reference TRBV7-9 and TRBJ2-3, the complete variable domain reads DTGVSQNPRHKITKRGQNVTFRCDPISEHNRLYWYRQTLGQGPEFLTYFQNEAQLEKSRLLSDRFSAERPKGSFSTLEIQRTEQGDSAMYLCASSLHRTSGGGTDTQYFGPGTRLTVL.

This CDR3 reads CATSRDLGGTDTQYF. The CDR3 region has the DNA TGTGCCACCAGCAGAGATCTAGGGGGCACAGATACGCAGTATTTT. The chain carries TRBV15 and TRBJ2-3; a possible D gene is TRBD1 (5 bases). With 0 bases removed from V and 1 base from J, the gap between germline ends came to 8 bases. In germline, CDR1 is LNHNV, CDR2 YYDKDF (reference sequence). The CDR3 has 15 residues. The full variable domain, its missing parts supplied by reference TRBV15 and TRBJ2-3, is DAMVIQNPRYQVTQFGKPVTLSCSQTLNHNVMYWYQQKSSQAPKLLFHYYDKDFNNEADTPDNFQSRRPNTSFCFLDIRSPGLGDTAMYLCATSRDLGGTDTQYFGPGTRLTVL.

V usage is TRBV27 and J usage is TRBJ2-4, with D perhaps given as TRBD1 or TRBD2 (5 bases each). Germline CDR1 MNHEY, CDR2 SMNVEV (reference sequence). The CDR3 sequence is 16 residues long. V was trimmed by 2 bases and J by 0 bases, leaving 11 bases between them. The CDR3 here is CASSLHGTAAKNIQYF. CDR3 nucleotide sequence: TGTGCCAGCAGTTTACACGGGACCGCAGCCAAAAACATTCAGTACTTC.

The J gene is TRBJ2-2, the V gene TRBV30, with TRBD2 matching 10 bases. Trimming at V came to 2 bases and at J to 1 base, leaving 4 bases not matched to a gene. CDR1 GTSNPN and CDR2 SVGIG come from the germline V gene (reference sequence). The CDR3 contains 16 residues. In DNA form, the CDR3 reads TGTGCCTGGAGTCCTCAGCGGGGGGGGAACACCGGGGAGCTGTTTTTT. As protein: CAWSPQRGGNTGELFF.

The rearrangement joins TRBV5-1 to TRBJ2-3; D possibly corresponds to TRBD2 (5 bases). This CDR3 spans 14 amino acids. Trimming removed 10 bases from V and 3 bases from J, with 18 bases in between. Germline assignment: CDR1 SGHRS and CDR2 YFSETQ. The CDR3 nucleotides are TGCGCCGGCGGCCCTGGACTGGGAACAGATACGCAGTATTTT. This encodes CAGGPGLGTDTQYF.

In nucleotides, the CDR3 is TGTGCCAGTACCATAGGGGGGTATGGCTACACCTTC. Residues: CASTIGGYGYTF. V usage is TRBV19 and J usage is TRBJ1-2, with D possibly matching TRBD1 (6 bases). The germline V gene has CDR1 LNHDA and CDR2 SQIVND (reference sequence). V was shortened by 7 bases and J by 5 bases, with 11 bases between the two germline ends. The CDR3 loop spans 12 amino acids.

The chain recombines TRBV5-4 with TRBJ2-7; the D is unclear. The CDR3 spans 13 residues. Trimming left V 0 bases short and J 5 bases short, with 9 bases between. The V gene's germline CDR1 is SGHNT and CDR2 YYREEE (reference sequence). CDR3 bases: TGTGCCAGCAGCTTGGTGCAGATTAACGAGCAGTACTTC. This gives the protein CASSLVQINEQYF.

Concerning this clonotype itself: Because it lacks the conserved phenylalanine or tryptophan at the end, this CDR3 is likely a read error. Because the CDR3's place on the DNA is in doubt, the DNA is left out and the CDR3 is given as listed by TCRdb. The chain is built from TRBV7-3 and TRBJ1-4; the DNA was not compared with TRBD1, the D call given in the table. Germline CDR1 reads SGHTA; CDR2 reads FQGTGA. The CDR3 is 9 residues long, ends included. CDR3 loop: CASSQRDRV.

This clonotype occurred once. The chain carries TRBV12-3 or TRBV12-4 and TRBJ2-3; D might be TRBD1 (6 bases). This CDR3 comprises 14 residues. The V and J ends lost 1 base and 4 bases respectively, with 9 bases between them. The CDR3 region has the DNA TGTGCCAGCAGTTTAGGGACAGTTTCAGATACGCAGTATTTT. Residues: CASSLGTVSDTQYF.

This rearrangement joins TRBV12-3 or TRBV12-4 to TRBJ1-1, with TRBD1 identical over 9 bases. V lost 5 bases and J lost 7; bases outside the gene matches: 2. The CDR3 runs 12 residues. The CDR3 sequence: CASSRTGDEAFF. Here the CDR3 DNA reads TGTGCCAGCAGTCGGACAGGGGATGAAGCTTTCTTT.

The J gene is TRBJ2-1, the V gene TRBV5-6; TRBD1 agrees at 10 bases. The CDR3 runs to 15 residues. J gave up 1 base and V 4 bases, and 2 bases lay outside the gene matches. Per germline, CDR1 SGHDT and CDR2 YYEEEE. DNA of the CDR3: TGTGCCAGCAGCGGGGGACAGGGGTCCTACAATGAGCAGTTCTTC. Residues: CASSGGQGSYNEQFF.

V is TRBV19 and J is TRBJ1-2; D possibly corresponds to TRBD1 (6 bases). From germline, CDR1 is LNHDA and CDR2 SQIVND (reference sequence). V was shortened by 3 bases and J by 2 bases, with 16 bases between the two germline ends. The CDR3 runs to 16 residues. CDR3 DNA: TGTGCCAGTAGTATCGGGACATCTCCTGCCAACTATGGCTACACCTTC. Protein product: CASSIGTSPANYGYTF.

The gene calls are TRBV20-1 and TRBJ1-6; D is ambiguous. Germline V gene lookup returns CDR1 DFQATT and CDR2 SNEGSKA (reference sequence). The germline V and J ends were trimmed by 7 bases and 8 bases, with 18 bases remaining between them. The CDR3 has 14 amino acids. In DNA, the CDR3 is TGCAGTGTAGGTGGAAAGGGAATAGATTCACCCCTCCACTTT. It codes for CSVGGKGIDSPLHF.

This chain links TRBV5-8 with TRBJ1-1, with D perhaps matching TRBD1 (6 bases). This CDR3 has 15 residues. In germline, CDR1 is SGHTS, CDR2 YDEGEE. Trimming took off 4 bases at V and 3 bases at J, with 16 bases between the two ends. The CDR3 loop reads CASSPGVVGDTEAFF. In nucleotides, the CDR3 is TGTGCCAGCAGCCCAGGGGTTGTGGGGGACACTGAAGCTTTCTTT.

The CDR3 coding sequence is TGTGCTAGTGGTTTGTCGGCAGGGACAAACACTGAAGCTTTCTTT. Its translation is CASGLSAGTNTEAFF. This chain connects TRBV12-5 to TRBJ1-1, with D tentatively TRBD1 (6 bases). V shed 2 bases and J shed 2 bases, with 12 bases lying between them. This CDR3 has 15 amino acids. The germline V gene encodes CDR1 LGHNT and CDR2 FRNRAP.

The rearrangement uses TRBV11-2 and TRBJ2-7, with 16 nucleotides matching TRBD2. Germline V CDR1 and CDR2: SGHAT, FQNNGV. CDR3 size: 18 residues. V lost 3 bases and J lost 4; bases outside the gene matches: 9. The chain's CDR3 is CASSFSHGTSGGAYEQYF. The CDR3 nucleotides read TGTGCCAGCAGCTTTTCCCATGGGACTAGCGGGGGGGCTTACGAGCAGTACTTC.

This clonotype was seen once. This sequence joins TRBV7-6 and TRBJ2-2; TRBD2 matches at 7 bases. With V trimmed by 1 base and J by 2 bases, 4 bases remained unmatched. This CDR3 has 16 residues. CDR1 is SGHVS and CDR2 is FNYEAQ in the germline V gene. CDR3 loop: CASSLVSGANTGELFF. In nucleotides, the CDR3 is TGTGCCAGCAGCTTAGTCAGCGGGGCCAACACCGGGGAGCTGTTTTTT.

The chain has TRBV15 and TRBJ1-1, with 9 bases fitting TRBD1. The CDR3 length is 16 residues. Per germline, CDR1 LNHNV and CDR2 YYDKDF (reference sequence). V lost 3 bases to trimming and J lost 0 bases; unmatched junction nucleotides: 5. The CDR3 DNA sequence: TGTGCCACCAGCAGCTATGGACAGGGGTTGAACACTGAAGCTTTCTTT. It codes for CATSSYGQGLNTEAFF. Using reference TRBV15 and TRBJ1-1 for the parts outside the CDR3, the full variable domain is DAMVIQNPRYQVTQFGKPVTLSCSQTLNHNVMYWYQQKSSQAPKLLFHYYDKDFNNEADTPDNFQSRRPNTSFCFLDIRSPGLGDTAMYLCATSSYGQGLNTEAFFGQGTRLTVV.

The chain joins TRBV20-1 to TRBJ2-7; D gene ambiguous. The CDR3 length is 12 residues. The germline CDR1 and CDR2 sequences are DFQATT and SNEGSKA (reference sequence). V was cut by 3 bases and J by 0 bases, with 6 bases left in between. CDR3 DNA: TGCAGTGCTAGTAATCTCTCCTACGAGCAGTACTTC. Translated: CSASNLSYEQYF.

The chain is built from TRBV4-2 and TRBJ1-4; tentatively, D is TRBD1 (6 bases). The germline CDR1 and CDR2 sequences are LGHNA and YNFKEQ. This CDR3 has 16 residues. Trimming removed 3 bases at V and 4 bases at J, with 15 bases between. CDR3 sequence: CASSHAGGVGNEKLFF. The CDR3 coding sequence is TGTGCCAGCAGCCACGCCGGGGGCGTGGGTAATGAAAAACTGTTTTTT.

The chain has TRBV6-5 and TRBJ2-4; D could derive from TRBD1 or TRBD2 (7 bases each). In germline, CDR1 is MNHEY, CDR2 SVGAGI. V shed 6 bases and J shed 9 bases, with 18 bases lying between them. The CDR3 spans 14 residues. This CDR3 is CASSRTRGGSIQYF. CDR3 nucleotide sequence: TGTGCCAGCAGCCGCACCAGGGGGGGGAGCATTCAGTACTTC.

The V gene is TRBV29-1, the J gene TRBJ2-5, with 11 bases aligning to TRBD1. Unmatched junction bases numbered 9, after V lost 1 base and J lost 5 bases. Germline lookup yields CDR1 SQVTM and CDR2 ANQGSEA. The CDR3 runs 16 residues. CDR3 residues: CSVEGLRDRGEETQYF. The CDR3 DNA is TGCAGCGTTGAAGGCCTCCGGGACAGGGGGGAGGAGACCCAGTACTTC.

The rearrangement joins TRBV7-8 to TRBJ1-1; no reliable D call. Germline assignment: CDR1 SGHVS and CDR2 FQNEAQ. The V end lost 7 bases, the J end lost 2 bases, and 14 bases lay between the germline ends. The CDR3 runs to 14 residues. The CDR3 bases are TGTGCCAGCAACCAGATAAGACAAAACACTGAAGCTTTCTTT. Residues: CASNQIRQNTEAFF.

The J gene is TRBJ2-1, the V gene TRBV20-1, with TRBD1 matching over 9 bases. The germline gives CDR1 DFQATT, CDR2 SNEGSKA (reference sequence). The CDR3 runs 15 residues. V gave up 0 bases and J gave up 7 bases; unmatched junction bases: 7. CDR3 sequence (DNA): TGCAGTGCTAGAGAGCCGGGACAGGGAGTGAATGAGCAGTTCTTC. It is translated as CSAREPGQGVNEQFF.

J is TRBJ2-7 and V is TRBV20-1, with 9 positions matching TRBD1. CDR3 length: 14 amino acids. Germline CDR1 DFQATT, CDR2 SNEGSKA (reference sequence). Germline trimming cut 4 bases from V and 5 bases from J; bases unmatched to any gene: 9. CDR3 in DNA: TGCAGTGCTACAACGGGACAGGGTAGCAACGAGCAGTACTTC. Translated, it gives CSATTGQGSNEQYF.

The J gene is TRBJ1-4, the V gene TRBV7-9, with TRBD1 matching over 7 bases. This CDR3 is built from 14 residues. In germline, CDR1 is SEHNR, CDR2 FQNEAQ (reference sequence). With 6 bases clipped from V and 13 bases from J, the junction kept 14 bases outside the gene matches. The DNA of the CDR3 is TGTGCCAGCAGTCCAGGGGGGGACACCAGTGGACTGTTTTTT. It specifies CASSPGGDTSGLFF. The variable domain in full, completed from reference TRBV7-9 and TRBJ1-4, reads DTGVSQNPRHKITKRGQNVTFRCDPISEHNRLYWYRQTLGQGPEFLTYFQNEAQLEKSRLLSDRFSAERPKGSFSTLEIQRTEQGDSAMYLCASSPGGDTSGLFFGSGTQLSVL.